This T cell receptor (beta chain) was observed in a study of blood T cell repertoires in COVID-19 (dated by TCRdb to about 2020). In the study overall: Samples covering the acute and convalescent phases of COVID-19 were provided by collaborators in the United States, Italy and Spain. The prospective study material was composed of cDNA or gDNA derived from T cells, B-cell-depleted T cells, or PBMCs. Deeply sampled blood TCRbeta repertoires from subjects exposed to, actively infected with, or recovered from COVID-19 were included in the dataset. The repertoires were made available in a free public database intended to serve as a resource for research on the immune response to SARS-CoV-2. Samples came from the ongoing ImmuneRACE study (first 160 participants) plus 1,254 subjects from 6 global collaborators. Nearly every sample came with metadata listing a de-identified subject ID, COVID-19 status, age in years and sex. Where HLA class I and class II types were available, the types were taken from metadata supplied by the sample provider, not from assay-based typing. What the work shows at the level of the full study, not this receptor alone: How much clinical and demographic metadata was included differed by source and by participant, and the metadata was provided uncurated.

The CDR3 has 16 amino acids, counting the end cysteine and phenylalanine. The only DNA kept is the CDR3, 48 bases in frame from the first base. Clipping removes 4 bases from V and 6 bases from J, with 8 as the unmatched junction base count. The germline V gene (reference sequence) yields SGHNT for CDR1 and YYREEE for CDR2. The immunoSEQ Assay, a bias-controlled multiplex PCR, was used to amplify TCRbeta CDR3 regions from genomic DNA. Processing in the source paper ran as follows. Within the assay, amplification of reference gene primers was used to estimate how many nucleated cells each sample contained. Sequence reads were collapsed and filtered to measure the absolute abundance of every unique TCRbeta CDR3 rearrangement. For each sample, productive Simpson clonality was calculated as the square root of Simpson's diversity index over productive rearrangements. Held by TCRdb, this immuneACCESS table contains in-frame sequences only and omits some clones. Under half of the omission traces to an unresolved V gene where checked; the cause of the rest is unknown. That table furnishes V, J and clone size, whereas the DNA furnished D and trimming. Here the sample has tens of thousands of clones; about 87% occur a single time. Jointly, the top ten make up 10% to 15% of the sample.

The collaborating institutions used their own protocols to collect whole blood in K2EDTA tubes. For TCRbeta analysis, collaborator samples were shipped as frozen whole blood, as isolated PBMCs, or as DNA extracted from either sample type. About this clone: The antigen it recognizes is unknown. There are no base qualities to consult, and no much larger clone falls within one base.

Input material: peripheral blood. The TCR originated in a man older than 75 with acute or convalescent COVID-19. The chain uses TRBV5-4 and TRBJ2-1, with 12 junctional bases fitting TRBD2. The CDR3 corresponds to CASSPWTSGVINEQFF. In nucleotides, the sequence is TGTGCCAGCAGCCCCTGGACTAGCGGGGTGATCAATGAGCAGTTCTTC.